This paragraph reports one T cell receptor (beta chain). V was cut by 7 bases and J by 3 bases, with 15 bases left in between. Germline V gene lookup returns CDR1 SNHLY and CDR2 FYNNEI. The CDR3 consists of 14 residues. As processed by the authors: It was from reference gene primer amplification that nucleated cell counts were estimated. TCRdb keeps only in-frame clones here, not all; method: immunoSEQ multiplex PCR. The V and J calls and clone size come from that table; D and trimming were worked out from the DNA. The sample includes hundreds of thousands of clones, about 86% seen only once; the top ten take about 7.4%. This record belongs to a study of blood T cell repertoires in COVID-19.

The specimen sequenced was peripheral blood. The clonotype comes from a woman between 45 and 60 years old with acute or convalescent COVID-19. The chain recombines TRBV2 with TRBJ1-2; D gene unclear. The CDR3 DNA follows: TGTGCCAGCACGGTCGCTCGGGGATACTATGGCTACACCTTC. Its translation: CASTVARGYYGYTF.